Listed here are 26 T cell receptor beta chains from one sample, sequenced in a study of siplizumab effects on memory and regulatory T cells (dated by TCRdb to between 2018 and 2021). The library came from the immunoSEQ multiplex PCR assay. Held by TCRdb, this immuneACCESS table contains in-frame sequences only and omits some clones. Under half of the omission traces to an unresolved V gene where checked; the cause of the rest is unknown. The sample records tens of thousands of clones, over 90% of which are singletons. Of the sample, less than 40% falls within the top ten clones. The sample taken for sequencing was CD8+ T cells sorted from blood. The receptors derive from a human donor in good health.

The chain combines TRBV30 with TRBJ2-1; TRBD1 agrees at 7 bases. The CDR3 is 17 residues long. The junction had 14 bases not matched to a gene; V was cut back by 2 bases and J by 4 bases. Germline V gene sequence: CDR1 GTSNPN, CDR2 SVGIG (reference sequence). CDR3 sequence: CAWSTYPQGEIYNEQFF. The DNA for the CDR3 is TGTGCCTGGAGTACTTACCCCCAGGGGGAAATTTACAATGAGCAGTTCTTC.

This clone was observed a single time. V usage is TRBV19 and J usage is TRBJ2-3; TRBD2 is a possible D gene (5 bases). V was shortened by 5 bases and J by 5 bases, with 5 bases between the two germline ends. Germline CDR1 and CDR2: LNHDA and SQIVND (reference sequence). The CDR3 is 11 residues long. The CDR3 protein is CASSRGDTQYF. The CDR3, as DNA: TGTGCCAGTAGTCGGGGAGATACGCAGTATTTT.

This rearrangement joins TRBV28 to TRBJ2-5, with 11 nucleotides matching TRBD2. With 1 base clipped from V and 4 bases from J, the junction kept 11 bases outside the gene matches. The germline V gene encodes CDR1 MDHEN and CDR2 SYDVKM. The CDR3 is 18 amino acids. CDR3 sequence: CASSLYVSSGRRGETQYF. Written as DNA, the CDR3 is TGTGCCAGCAGTTTATATGTTTCTAGCGGGAGGAGAGGAGAGACCCAGTACTTC.

V gene TRBV28 combines with J gene TRBJ1-5; D is ambiguous. V was pared by 6 bases and J by 4 bases, with 13 bases between. Germline CDR1 is MDHEN and CDR2 is SYDVKM. The CDR3 runs to 14 residues. The CDR3: CASRWQLINQPQHF. CDR3 in DNA: TGTGCCAGCAGATGGCAGTTAATTAATCAGCCCCAGCATTTT.

The genes are TRBV14 and TRBJ2-2; D is ambiguous. There are 13 residues in the CDR3. From germline, CDR1 is SGHDN and CDR2 FVKESK. With 5 bases removed from V and 4 bases from J, the gap between germline ends came to 8 bases. This CDR3 reads CASSYALTGELFF. The CDR3, as DNA: TGTGCCAGCAGCTACGCCCTCACCGGGGAGCTGTTTTTT.

This chain joins TRBV30 and TRBJ1-2; D call uncertain. This CDR3 has 13 residues. V dropped 0 bases and J dropped 3 bases, with 8 bases sitting between them. Per the germline V gene, CDR1 is GTSNPN and CDR2 is SVGIG (reference sequence). The CDR3 region has the DNA TGTGCCTGGAGTGTATCGGGAGACTATGGCTACACCTTC. This codes for CAWSVSGDYGYTF.

This chain connects TRBV28 to TRBJ2-2, with D uncertain. CDR3 size: 19 residues. With 3 bases removed from V and 1 base from J, the gap between germline ends came to 21 bases. CDR1 and CDR2 from the germline V gene are MDHEN and SYDVKM. CDR3 in DNA: TGTGCCAGCAGTTTTTCCGTCTCCCCCGGCGTTAAGAACACCGGGGAGCTGTTTTTT. Translated: CASSFSVSPGVKNTGELFF.

The rearrangement uses TRBV27 and TRBJ1-3; D uncertain. CDR1 is MNHEY and CDR2 is SMNVEV in the germline V gene (reference sequence). The germline V and J ends were trimmed by 6 bases and 0 bases, with 18 bases remaining between them. This CDR3 has 17 amino acids. In nucleotides, the CDR3 is TGTGCCAGCAGCCCCGATGTGGGGTCCTACTCTGGAAACACCATATATTTT. Translated: CASSPDVGSYSGNTIYF.

The chain is built from TRBV19 and TRBJ2-7; 10 bases are shared with TRBD2. Trimming took 3 bases from V and 0 from J; bases not matched to a gene: 8. Germline CDR1 and CDR2: LNHDA and SQIVND (reference sequence). This CDR3 is built from 17 residues. CDR3 protein: CASSMGSGRSSSYEQYF. CDR3 in DNA: TGTGCCAGTAGTATGGGTAGCGGGAGGTCCAGCTCCTACGAGCAGTACTTC.

The genes are TRBV19 and TRBJ2-1, with D maybe TRBD2 (6 bases). The CDR3 loop spans 15 amino acids. The germline V gene has CDR1 LNHDA and CDR2 SQIVND (reference sequence). V lost 5 bases and J lost 0, with 11 bases in between. The CDR3 sequence is CASSLSGSSYNEQFF. As DNA, the CDR3 is TGTGCCAGTAGTCTTAGCGGCAGCTCCTACAATGAGCAGTTCTTC.

V gene TRBV14 combines with J gene TRBJ1-2; 7 nucleotides align to TRBD1. The V gene's germline CDR1 is SGHDN and CDR2 FVKESK. Germline trimming cut 3 bases from V and 0 bases from J; bases unmatched to any gene: 7. CDR3 length: 16 residues. In DNA form, the CDR3 reads TGTGCCAGCAGCCACGGGACAGCACTAGCTAACTATGGCTACACCTTC. Encoded protein: CASSHGTALANYGYTF. The whole variable domain, filled in from reference TRBV14 and TRBJ1-2, reads EAGVTQFPSHSVIEKGQTVTLRCDPISGHDNLYWYRRVMGKEIKFLLHFVKESKQDESGMPNNRFLAERTGGTYSTLKVQPAELEDSGVYFCASSHGTALANYGYTFGSGTRLTVV.

The chain links TRBV6-1 to TRBJ2-7; 11 bases agree with TRBD2. CDR1 and CDR2 from the germline V gene are MNHNS and SASEGT. The CDR3 totals 15 residues. V lost 1 base and J lost 3; bases outside the gene matches: 2. CDR3 nucleotide sequence: TGTGCCAGCAGTGAAGGGCTAGCGGGAGGCTACGAGCAGTACTTC. Translated: CASSEGLAGGYEQYF.

CDR3 residues: CASGSSTRSEQYF. CDR3 bases: TGCGCCAGTGGTTCCTCAACGCGGTCCGAGCAGTACTTC. The rearrangement joins TRBV10-1 to TRBJ2-7; D is undetermined. V was shortened by 9 bases and J by 6 bases, with 18 bases between the two germline ends. CDR1 WNHNN and CDR2 SYGVQD come from the germline V gene (reference sequence). The CDR3 contains 13 residues.

CDR3 sequence reads: CATMASSLHEQFF. CDR3 nucleotide sequence: TGTGCCACCATGGCATCATCCTTACATGAGCAGTTCTTC. J is TRBJ2-1 and V is TRBV27; D unclear. The germline CDR1 and CDR2 sequences are MNHEY and SMNVEV (reference sequence). The germline V and J ends were trimmed by 10 bases and 8 bases, with 18 bases remaining between them. The CDR3 is made up of 13 amino acids.

The chain recombines TRBV6-5 with TRBJ2-7; 7 nucleotides agree with TRBD1. The CDR3 is 12 amino acids. Germline-derived CDR1 and CDR2 are MNHEY and SVGAGI. Trimming at V came to 6 bases and at J to 7 bases, leaving 6 bases not matched to a gene. CDR3 sequence (DNA): TGTGCCAGCAGACCAGGGGGAGTAGAGCAGTACTTC. It specifies CASRPGGVEQYF.

This sequence joins TRBV6-6 and TRBJ1-5; no definite D call. CDR3 size: 14 residues. V lost 5 bases, J lost 4 bases, and 12 bases lay in between. Germline-derived CDR1 and CDR2 are MNHNY and SVGAGI (reference sequence). CDR3 residues: CASSPPSGNQPQHF. The CDR3 DNA sequence: TGTGCCAGCAGTCCGCCCTCGGGAAATCAGCCCCAGCATTTT.

The rearrangement links TRBV11-3 to TRBJ2-1, with 13 positions matching TRBD2. V lost 4 bases and J lost 1; bases outside the gene matches: 10. The CDR3 spans 19 residues. Germline loops: CDR1 SGHNT, CDR2 YENEEA. The CDR3 protein is CASSSGGTSGTDSYNEQFF. The CDR3 DNA sequence: TGTGCCAGCAGCTCGGGCGGGACTAGCGGGACCGATTCCTACAATGAGCAGTTCTTC.

V and J are TRBV5-1 and TRBJ1-1, with D unresolved. Trimming removed 5 bases at V and 5 bases at J, with 7 bases between. CDR1 SGHRS and CDR2 YFSETQ come from the germline V gene. CDR3 length: 11 residues. For the CDR3, the DNA is TGCGCCAGCAGGGCAAGAACTGAAGCTTTCTTT. Amino acid sequence: CASRARTEAFF.

In its sample, this clone was seen once. The rearrangement joins TRBV5-1 to TRBJ1-2, with D possibly TRBD1 on 5 matching bases. The germline CDR1 and CDR2 sequences are SGHRS and YFSETQ. The CDR3 length is 13 residues. The V end lost 2 bases, the J end lost 4 bases, and 9 bases lay between the germline ends. In DNA, the CDR3 is TGCGCCAGCAGCTTCGGGACGGGCTATGGCTACACCTTC. Protein: CASSFGTGYGYTF.

This clone was seen only once. The gene calls are TRBV9 and TRBJ2-3; possibly TRBD2 for D (5 bases). This CDR3 region has 15 residues. Germline V gene lookup returns CDR1 SGDLS and CDR2 YYNGEE. The V end lost 0 bases, the J end lost 3 bases, and 11 bases lay between the germline ends. The CDR3 loop is CASSVGGSGTDTQYF. CDR3 coding DNA: TGTGCCAGCAGCGTAGGAGGGTCTGGGACAGATACGCAGTATTTT.

The genes are TRBV29-1 and TRBJ2-3; D call uncertain. V lost 7 bases, J lost 6 bases, and 17 bases lay in between. This CDR3 contains 13 residues. From germline, CDR1 is SQVTM and CDR2 ANQGSEA. The CDR3 region is CSASGGDLDTQYF. CDR3 sequence (DNA): TGCAGCGCATCCGGTGGCGACTTGGATACGCAGTATTTT.

The gene calls are TRBV27 and TRBJ2-5; TRBD1 aligns across 8 bases. This CDR3 is built from 17 residues. V trimming: 6 bases; J trimming: 2 bases; junction bases outside the gene matches: 14. Germline V gene sequence: CDR1 MNHEY, CDR2 SMNVEV (reference sequence). CDR3 in DNA: TGTGCCAGCAGAAACGTCTTACAGGGGGGCGGGCAAGAGACCCAGTACTTC. This sequence encodes CASRNVLQGGGQETQYF.

The chain uses TRBV19 and TRBJ1-5; 8 bases fit TRBD1. Germline V CDR1 and CDR2: LNHDA, SQIVND (reference sequence). The V segment lost 4 bases and the J segment 0 bases; nucleotides outside the gene matches: 5. The CDR3 covers 16 residues. CDR3 nucleotide sequence: TGTGCCAGTAGTAACATAGACAGGGGTAGCAATCAGCCCCAGCATTTT. As protein: CASSNIDRGSNQPQHF.

This rearrangement joins TRBV6-5 to TRBJ2-3, with D unresolved. Trimming pared 5 bases from V and 0 bases from J, leaving 6 bases between. The CDR3 spans 13 residues. From germline, CDR1 is MNHEY and CDR2 SVGAGI. CDR3 DNA sequence: TGTGCCAGCAGTACGGATAGCACAGATACGCAGTATTTT. Translation gives CASSTDSTDTQYF.

The chain joins TRBV7-6 to TRBJ2-7; TRBD1 matches at 7 bases. After removal of 4 bases from V and 3 bases from J, the junction contained 6 bases not matched to a gene. Germline values: CDR1 SGHVS, CDR2 FNYEAQ. The CDR3 contains 14 residues. CDR3 loop: CASSSGDSVYEQYF. CDR3 in DNA: TGTGCCAGCAGCTCCGGGGACAGCGTCTACGAGCAGTACTTC.

This chain joins TRBV7-6 and TRBJ2-1; 8 bases agree with TRBD1. The CDR3 sequence is 13 residues long. Germline lookup yields CDR1 SGHVS and CDR2 FNYEAQ. The V gene end was trimmed by 5 bases and the J gene end by 9 bases; junction bases not matched to a gene: 6. The CDR3 loop reads CASSETGGPEQFF. CDR3 coding DNA: TGTGCCAGCAGCGAAACAGGGGGGCCTGAGCAGTTCTTC.